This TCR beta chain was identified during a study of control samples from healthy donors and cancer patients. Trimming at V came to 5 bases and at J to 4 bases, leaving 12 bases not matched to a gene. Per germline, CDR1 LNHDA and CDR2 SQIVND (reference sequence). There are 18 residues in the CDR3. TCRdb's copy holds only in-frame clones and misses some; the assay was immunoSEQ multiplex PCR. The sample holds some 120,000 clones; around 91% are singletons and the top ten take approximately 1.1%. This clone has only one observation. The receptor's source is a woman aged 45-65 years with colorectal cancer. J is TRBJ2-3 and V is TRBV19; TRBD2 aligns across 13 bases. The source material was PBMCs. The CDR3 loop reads CASSLKGLAGYKADTQYF. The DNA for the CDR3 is TGTGCCAGTAGTCTCAAGGGACTAGCGGGGTACAAGGCAGATACGCAGTATTTT.